The 21 T cell receptor beta chains listed next were all sequenced from one sample in a study of cytotoxic CD8 clonotypes in ibrutinib-treated CLL. Sequencing used immunoSEQ multiplex PCR; TCRdb keeps in-frame clones, though not all of them. The sample records fewer than 100,000 clones, 79% being singletons. This specimen was PBMCs, taken after 12 months of ibrutinib treatment. The receptors stem from a human donor with chronic lymphocytic leukemia.

This chain joins TRBV25-1 and TRBJ1-1, with TRBD1 matching over 7 bases. V was clipped by 3 bases and J by 2 bases; unmatched bases: 12. The V gene's germline CDR1 is MGHDK and CDR2 SYGVNS. CDR3 length: 17 residues. CDR3 amino acids: CASSDTPGNRGNTEAFF. The CDR3, as DNA: TGTGCCAGCAGTGATACCCCCGGGAACAGGGGAAACACTGAAGCTTTCTTT.

In this sample, this clone turned up once. CDR3 loop: CASSQGGAAQQEQYF. The CDR3 nucleotides read TGCGCCAGCAGCCAAGGGGGGGCCGCCCAACAAGAGCAGTACTTC. This sequence joins TRBV4-3 and TRBJ2-7; D assignment may be TRBD1 or TRBD2 (6 bases each). Germline CDR1 is LGHNA and CDR2 is YSLEER. This CDR3 is 15 amino acids long. Between the trimmed V and J ends, which lost 1 base and 7 bases, there was a span of 17 bases.

The gene calls are TRBV5-1 and TRBJ1-1, with D perhaps matching TRBD1 (6 bases). CDR1 and CDR2 from the germline V gene are SGHRS and YFSETQ. Between the trimmed V and J ends, which lost 5 bases and 0 bases, there was a span of 11 bases. The CDR3 has 14 amino acids. DNA for the CDR3: TGCGCCAGCAGGACCGGGGGCCTGAACACTGAAGCTTTCTTT. Protein: CASRTGGLNTEAFF.

V and J are TRBV30 and TRBJ2-4, with 9 bases aligning to TRBD2. This CDR3 is 14 amino acids long. V lost 0 bases and J lost 7; bases outside the gene matches: 4. CDR1 and CDR2 from the germline V gene are GTSNPN and SVGIG (reference sequence). The CDR3 bases are TGTGCCTGGAGTGTAGGCGGGGGGGCCAACATTCAGTACTTC. Amino acids: CAWSVGGGANIQYF.

The chain has TRBV6-6 and TRBJ2-5; a weak D match, TRBD2 (6 bases). Trimming cost V 6 bases and J 4 bases, with 12 bases left between them. Germline assignment: CDR1 MNHNY and CDR2 SVGAGI (reference sequence). CDR3 length: 13 residues. The CDR3 coding sequence is TGTGCCAGCAGCCCTCGGAGGGGAGAGACCCAGTACTTC. This codes for CASSPRRGETQYF.

This sequence joins TRBV19 and TRBJ2-2; D is perhaps TRBD2 (6 bases). CDR1 is LNHDA and CDR2 is SQIVND in the germline V gene (reference sequence). The CDR3 spans 15 residues. V was cut by 6 bases and J by 7 bases, with 18 bases left in between. The CDR3 nucleotides are TGTGCCAGTAGGACCCCCAGGGTCGGGAGCGGGGAGCTGTTTTTT. Its protein product is CASRTPRVGSGELFF.

V gene TRBV10-2 combines with J gene TRBJ1-3; D unclear. Germline V gene sequence: CDR1 WSHSY, CDR2 SAAADI. The CDR3 spans 15 residues. The V and J ends lost 3 bases and 0 bases respectively, with 9 bases between them. The CDR3 loop reads CASSEGPNSGNTIYF. The CDR3 DNA follows: TGCGCCAGCAGTGAAGGTCCGAACTCTGGAAACACCATATATTTT.

The table lists this clone with a count of one. Distinct nucleotide sequences in the sample also encode this CDR3. The chain employs TRBV4-2 and TRBJ2-3, with 8 bases that match TRBD1. The CDR3 is 13 residues long. In germline, CDR1 is LGHNA, CDR2 YNFKEQ. Trimming took 5 bases from V and 5 from J; bases not matched to a gene: 3. The CDR3, as DNA: TGTGCCAGCAGCGAACAGGGGGTAGATACGCAGTATTTT. Encoded protein: CASSEQGVDTQYF.

V and J are TRBV6-5 and TRBJ1-2; D not resolved. CDR3 length equals 13 residues. The germline gives CDR1 MNHEY, CDR2 SVGAGI. Trimming cost V 2 bases and J 1 base, with 5 bases left between them. The CDR3 protein is CASSYTVNYGYTF. The CDR3 coding sequence is TGTGCCAGCAGTTACACCGTTAACTATGGCTACACCTTC.

The chain links TRBV27 to TRBJ1-1, with TRBD1 as a possible D gene (5 bases). The V and J ends lost 6 bases and 4 bases respectively, with 12 bases between them. The CDR3 sequence is 13 residues long. Germline V gene lookup returns CDR1 MNHEY and CDR2 SMNVEV (reference sequence). CDR3 in DNA: TGTGCCAGCAGGGTAACAGGTGGCACTGAAGCTTTCTTT. Translating it yields CASRVTGGTEAFF.

A few counts support this clone. The chain joins TRBV7-9 to TRBJ2-7; either TRBD1 or TRBD2 may supply D (6 bases each). This CDR3 region has 13 residues. The V end lost 5 bases, the J end lost 4 bases, and 12 bases lay between the germline ends. Germline V CDR1 and CDR2: SEHNR, FQNEAQ (reference sequence). The CDR3 coding sequence is TGTGCCAGCAGCCGCGAGGGGGGATACGAGCAGTACTTC. Translating it yields CASSREGGYEQYF. Complete variable domain (other parts from reference TRBV7-9 and TRBJ2-7): DTGVSQNPRHKITKRGQNVTFRCDPISEHNRLYWYRQTLGQGPEFLTYFQNEAQLEKSRLLSDRFSAERPKGSFSTLEIQRTEQGDSAMYLCASSREGGYEQYFGPGTRLTVT.

The rearrangement uses TRBV27 and TRBJ1-2; D uncertain. V was pared by 4 bases and J by 1 base, with 7 bases between. The CDR3 consists of 13 residues. Germline CDR1 reads MNHEY; CDR2 reads SMNVEV (reference sequence). CDR3 sequence reads: CASSSALNYGYTF. CDR3 nucleotide sequence: TGTGCCAGCAGTTCCGCCCTTAACTATGGCTACACCTTC.

The V and J genes are TRBV7-9 and TRBJ1-1; no clear D. The germline V gene has CDR1 SEHNR and CDR2 FQNEAQ (reference sequence). The CDR3 extends over 13 amino acids. Trimming cost V 2 bases and J 1 base, with 5 bases left between them. The CDR3 region has the DNA TGTGCCAGCAGCTTAATCCAGAACACTGAAGCTTTCTTT. This sequence encodes CASSLIQNTEAFF. Supplemented by reference TRBV7-9 and TRBJ1-1, the full variable domain reads DTGVSQNPRHKITKRGQNVTFRCDPISEHNRLYWYRQTLGQGPEFLTYFQNEAQLEKSRLLSDRFSAERPKGSFSTLEIQRTEQGDSAMYLCASSLIQNTEAFFGQGTRLTVV.

This clone turned up a few times. The chain has TRBV6-4 and TRBJ1-5; no firm D call. V was cut by 4 bases and J by 0 bases, with 13 bases left in between. The germline V gene has CDR1 MRHNA and CDR2 SNTAGT. This CDR3 comprises 16 residues. Here the CDR3 DNA reads TGTGCCAGCAGTGTGCCAGGACCTTATAGCAATCAGCCCCAGCATTTT. Amino acids: CASSVPGPYSNQPQHF.

V gene TRBV27 combines with J gene TRBJ1-6; D may be TRBD1 (5 bases). Germline lookup yields CDR1 MNHEY and CDR2 SMNVEV (reference sequence). The CDR3 runs 15 residues. The germline V and J ends were trimmed by 8 bases and 8 bases, with 19 bases remaining between them. CDR3 region: CASLRRFRAHSPLHF. DNA of the CDR3: TGTGCCAGCCTCCGACGGTTCAGGGCCCATTCACCCCTCCACTTT.

The rearrangement uses TRBV20-1 and TRBJ2-1, with D uncertain. V was pared by 0 bases and J by 9 bases, with 3 bases between. Germline values: CDR1 DFQATT, CDR2 SNEGSKA (reference sequence). The CDR3 has 10 amino acids. CDR3 nucleotides: TGCAGTGCTAGAGATGCTGAGCAGTTCTTC. Translated: CSARDAEQFF.

The chain combines TRBV7-9 with TRBJ2-7; TRBD2 matches 7 bases. CDR1 is SEHNR and CDR2 is FQNEAQ in the germline V gene (reference sequence). There are 14 residues in the CDR3. Trimming took 5 bases from V and 0 from J; bases not matched to a gene: 4. As DNA, the CDR3 is TGTGCCAGCAGCCCGCGGGGGAGCTCCTACGAGCAGTACTTC. This sequence encodes CASSPRGSSYEQYF.

The chain employs TRBV6-5 and TRBJ1-5; D might be TRBD1 (6 bases). In germline, CDR1 is MNHEY, CDR2 SVGAGI. This CDR3 is built from 13 residues. Trimming left V 8 bases short and J 7 bases short, with 15 bases between. The CDR3 DNA follows: TGTGCCAGCGGATGGGGGCGAGGGCAGCCCCAGCATTTT. Protein product: CASGWGRGQPQHF.

The chain employs TRBV6-1 and TRBJ2-7, with a tentative D call TRBD1 (6 bases). Germline values: CDR1 MNHNS, CDR2 SASEGT. V was trimmed by 8 bases and J by 2 bases, leaving 19 bases between them. The CDR3 is 15 amino acids. For the CDR3, the DNA is TGTGCCAGCGGTTTGCACAGGGTGGCCCCCTACGAGCAGTACTTC. This codes for CASGLHRVAPYEQYF.

The CDR3 coding sequence is TGTGCCAGCAGCTTAGGGACTGTGATCAATGAGCAGTTCTTC. Encoded protein: CASSLGTVINEQFF. V and J are TRBV7-8 and TRBJ2-1; D possibly corresponds to TRBD2 (5 bases). The CDR3 contains 14 residues. CDR1 and CDR2 (germline): SGHVS, FQNEAQ. Trimming took 1 base from V and 6 from J, leaving 10 bases between them.

The CDR3 spells CASSPRQRAYEQYF. CDR3 bases: TGTGCCAGCAGCCCGAGACAGCGAGCCTACGAGCAGTACTTC. V is TRBV7-8 and J is TRBJ2-7; TRBD1 is a possible D gene (5 bases). V dropped 5 bases and J dropped 2 bases, with 13 bases sitting between them. This CDR3 spans 14 amino acids. Per the germline V gene, CDR1 is SGHVS and CDR2 is FQNEAQ. Variable domain in full (rest from reference TRBV7-8 and TRBJ2-7): GAGVSQSPRYKVAKRGQDVALRCDPISGHVSLFWYQQALGQGPEFLTYFQNEAQLDKSGLPSDRFFAERPEGSVSTLKIQRTQQEDSAVYLCASSPRQRAYEQYFGPGTRLTVT.